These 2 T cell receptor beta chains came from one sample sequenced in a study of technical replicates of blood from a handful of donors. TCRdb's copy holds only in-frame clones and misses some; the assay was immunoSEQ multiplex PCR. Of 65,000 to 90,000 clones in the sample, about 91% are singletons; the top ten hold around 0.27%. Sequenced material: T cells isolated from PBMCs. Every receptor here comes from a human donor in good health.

The CDR3 here is CSVEGIKSSYNEQFF. CDR3 in DNA: TGCAGCGTTGAAGGTATCAAGAGCTCCTACAATGAGCAGTTCTTC. The chain joins TRBV29-1 to TRBJ2-1; no firm D call. This CDR3 is 15 amino acids long. V was cut by 1 base and J by 0 bases, with 10 bases left in between. CDR1 SQVTM and CDR2 ANQGSEA come from the germline V gene.

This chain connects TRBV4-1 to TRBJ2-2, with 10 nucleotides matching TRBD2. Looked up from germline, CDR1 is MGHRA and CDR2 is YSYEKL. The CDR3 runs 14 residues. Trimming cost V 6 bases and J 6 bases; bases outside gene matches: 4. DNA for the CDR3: TGCGCCAGCAGATCTCTAGCGGGGGCCGGGGAGCTGTTTTTT. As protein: CASRSLAGAGELFF.